The clone carrying this T cell receptor (beta chain) appeared a few times. Germline V gene data show CDR1 as KGHDR and CDR2 as SFDVKD. The CDR3 runs 14 residues. Between the trimmed V and J ends, which lost 5 bases and 2 bases, there was a span of 12 bases. This sample is drawn from a study of read filtering for tumor transcriptome and immune sequencing. This library used approximately 0.4 ug RNA and molecular barcoded adaptors spanning alpha/delta and beta/gamma chains. TCRdb fed the reads into MiXCR, producing one record per CDR3 protein. This table holds approximately 140,000 distinct CDR3 sequences, about 13% found once.

The chain combines TRBV24-1 with TRBJ2-7; a possible D gene is TRBD1 (6 bases). The receptor comes from a donor aged 40 or older with multiple myeloma. Input material: a population of CD138-negative cells sorted from bone marrow. CDR3 nucleotide sequence: TGTGCCACCAGTGCCAACAGGGCTCCCTACGAGCAGTACTTC. Translation gives CATSANRAPYEQYF.